The 27 T cell receptor beta chains below were found in one sample sequenced in a study of cytomegalovirus exposure and HLA in healthy donors. Use of 60 Vbeta and 13 Jbeta primers characterized the PCR. The assay was immunoSEQ multiplex PCR, and TCRdb's table has in-frame clones only and misses some. The sample has about 130,000 clones; about three quarters are singletons. The specimen sequenced was PBMCs. The receptors originated from a man aged 25-45 years in good health and CMV-seronegative.

The CDR3 reads CASSLGQARYGYTF. The CDR3 nucleotides are TGTGCCAGCAGCCTTGGACAGGCACGCTATGGCTACACCTTC. The genes are TRBV7-2 and TRBJ1-2; 7 bases are a match to TRBD1. Germline V gene data show CDR1 as SGHTA and CDR2 as FQGNSA. J lost 4 bases, V lost 5 bases, and 7 bases had no gene match. CDR3 length: 14 residues.

There are a few counts of this clone. V gene TRBV5-4 combines with J gene TRBJ2-5; a possible D gene is TRBD2 (6 bases). The V gene's germline CDR1 is SGHNT and CDR2 YYREEE (reference sequence). Trimming removed 3 bases at V and 2 bases at J, with 8 bases between. This CDR3 contains 13 residues. DNA for the CDR3: TGTGCCAGCAGCTACGGAGGGCAAGAGACCCAGTACTTC. Its protein is CASSYGGQETQYF.

V and J are TRBV6-1 and TRBJ1-3; no clear D gene. The germline gives CDR1 MNHNS, CDR2 SASEGT. The CDR3 loop spans 13 amino acids. Trimming shortened V by 7 bases and J by 5 bases, and 12 bases separated the two germline ends. In DNA form, the CDR3 reads TGTGCCAGCATCGACCCGGAGAGAAACACCATATATTTT. It translates to CASIDPERNTIYF.

This chain uses TRBV27 with TRBJ1-2, with D perhaps matching TRBD1 (5 bases). The V end was cut by 8 bases, the J end by 5 bases, with 21 bases between. The CDR3 has 15 amino acids. Germline loops: CDR1 MNHEY, CDR2 SMNVEV (reference sequence). Here the CDR3 reads CASWEAGWGFYGYTF. In DNA form, the CDR3 reads TGTGCCAGCTGGGAGGCAGGGTGGGGTTTTTATGGCTACACCTTC.

The chain's CDR3 is CASSVRAGGTGELFF. In DNA form, the CDR3 reads TGTGCCAGCAGTGTGAGAGCGGGGGGCACCGGGGAGCTGTTTTTT. V usage is TRBV2 and J usage is TRBJ2-2; 9 nucleotides match TRBD2. The CDR3 has 15 amino acids. Germline V gives CDR1 SNHLY, CDR2 FYNNEI. J lost 4 bases, V lost 4 bases, and 4 bases had no gene match.

The chain recombines TRBV4-1 with TRBJ2-7, with 7 positions matching TRBD1. With 4 bases clipped from V and 2 bases from J, the junction kept 14 bases outside the gene matches. The CDR3 sequence is 17 residues long. CDR1 and CDR2 (germline): MGHRA, YSYEKL. The CDR3 sequence: CASSPPLFGTDAYEQYF. In DNA form, the CDR3 reads TGCGCCAGCAGCCCTCCACTGTTCGGGACAGATGCCTACGAGCAGTACTTC.

This sequence joins TRBV9 and TRBJ2-3, with TRBD2 matching over 9 bases. V shed 3 bases, J shed 6 bases, and the junction held 11 bases outside the gene matches. Germline V gene data show CDR1 as SGDLS and CDR2 as YYNGEE. The CDR3 is 16 residues long. The CDR3 reads CASSAGPAGGGDTQYF. DNA of the CDR3: TGTGCCAGCAGCGCCGGTCCAGCGGGGGGCGGGGATACGCAGTATTTT.

The chain uses TRBV27 and TRBJ2-7; 7 nucleotides align to TRBD1. The germline V gene encodes CDR1 MNHEY and CDR2 SMNVEV (reference sequence). The trim removed 9 bases at V and 0 bases at J, leaving 11 bases unmatched. The CDR3 loop spans 15 amino acids. CDR3 DNA sequence: TGTGCCAGAATTACTCCGGGACAGAGCTCCTACGAGCAGTACTTC. Translated, it gives CARITPGQSSYEQYF.

The chain couples TRBV9 to TRBJ1-6; the match to TRBD1 covers 7 bases. V lost 3 bases to trimming and J lost 14 bases; unmatched junction nucleotides: 5. The CDR3 loop spans 12 amino acids. Germline lookup yields CDR1 SGDLS and CDR2 YYNGEE. CDR3 coding DNA: TGTGCCAGCAGCGAGGGGGCGAGTGCCCTCCACTTT. Translated, it gives CASSEGASALHF.

There are a few counts of this clone. V and J are TRBV27 and TRBJ1-5; the D gene is possibly TRBD1 (6 bases). V lost 3 bases and J 0 bases, leaving 9 bases between the germline ends. The germline V gene encodes CDR1 MNHEY and CDR2 SMNVEV (reference sequence). The CDR3 has 15 amino acids. This chain's CDR3 is CASSFTGRSNQPQHF. The CDR3, as DNA: TGTGCCAGCAGTTTCACAGGGCGTAGCAATCAGCCCCAGCATTTT.

The genes are TRBV7-6 and TRBJ1-1; D is unclear. V lost 5 bases to trimming and J lost 1 base, with 8 bases between them. This CDR3 is 13 amino acids long. Germline V lookup: CDR1 SGHVS, CDR2 FNYEAQ. DNA for the CDR3: TGTGCCAGCAGCCCCGCCGGGAACACTGAAGCTTTCTTT. Encoded protein: CASSPAGNTEAFF.

This sequence joins TRBV5-1 and TRBJ2-7; D may be TRBD1 (5 bases). The CDR3 is 14 amino acids. V shed 3 bases and J shed 3 bases, with 13 bases lying between them. The V gene's germline CDR1 is SGHRS and CDR2 YFSETQ. In nucleotides, the CDR3 is TGCGCCAGCAGCTCCACCGACAGATACTACGAGCAGTACTTC. Its translation is CASSSTDRYYEQYF.

The CDR3 here is CASSFSLNEKLFF. The CDR3, as DNA: TGTGCCAGCAGCTTTAGTTTGAATGAAAAACTGTTTTTT. This chain connects TRBV7-8 to TRBJ1-4; no definite D call. Trimming cost V 3 bases and J 5 bases, with 7 bases left between them. Germline V gene lookup returns CDR1 SGHVS and CDR2 FQNEAQ. The CDR3 consists of 13 residues.

The rearrangement joins TRBV28 to TRBJ1-5, with D possibly TRBD1 on 5 matching bases. CDR3 length: 14 residues. CDR1 and CDR2 (germline): MDHEN, SYDVKM. The V and J ends lost 5 bases and 9 bases respectively, with 17 bases between them. CDR3 protein: CASSVTELGPPQHF. The CDR3 DNA sequence: TGTGCCAGCAGTGTGACAGAATTGGGCCCGCCCCAGCATTTT.

The chain links TRBV7-2 to TRBJ1-1; D gene uncertain. Germline CDR1 reads SGHTA; CDR2 reads FQGNSA. The V end was cut by 5 bases, the J end by 2 bases, with 12 bases between. The CDR3 spans 14 residues. CDR3 sequence: CASSPDGFNTEAFF. CDR3 DNA: TGTGCCAGCAGCCCCGACGGGTTTAACACTGAAGCTTTCTTT.

The V call is TRBV7-2, the J call TRBJ2-1, with 16 bases that match TRBD2. This CDR3 is 18 amino acids long. The ends lost 2 bases at V and 4 bases at J; junction bases unmatched: 5. From germline, CDR1 is SGHTA and CDR2 FQGNSA. The CDR3 protein is CASSLTGTSGGVYNEQFF. The CDR3 DNA follows: TGTGCCAGCAGCTTAACAGGGACTAGCGGGGGGGTATACAATGAGCAGTTCTTC.

The genes are TRBV7-2 and TRBJ2-7; 7 positions match TRBD1. CDR1 is SGHTA and CDR2 is FQGNSA in the germline V gene. With V trimmed by 5 bases and J by 3 bases, 7 bases remained unmatched. This CDR3 is built from 14 residues. The CDR3 DNA reads as TGTGCCAGCAGCCCCCGGGACAGATTCTACGAGCAGTACTTC. It specifies CASSPRDRFYEQYF.

The rearrangement links TRBV6-5 to TRBJ1-1; no definite D call. Trimming cost V 8 bases and J 3 bases, with 13 bases left between them. Germline-derived CDR1 and CDR2 are MNHEY and SVGAGI. This CDR3 comprises 13 residues. The CDR3 DNA sequence: TGTGCCAGCGGCGGTTTTTCGGACACTGAAGCTTTCTTT. It codes for CASGGFSDTEAFF.

The chain joins TRBV4-2 to TRBJ1-5; D is unclear. Trimming shortened V by 0 bases and J by 10 bases, and 10 bases separated the two germline ends. The germline gives CDR1 LGHNA, CDR2 YNFKEQ. The CDR3 runs 13 residues. The CDR3 spells CASSQDEEFPQHF. Here the CDR3 DNA reads TGTGCCAGCAGCCAAGACGAGGAATTTCCCCAGCATTTT.

This clone appeared a few times. This chain connects TRBV7-9 to TRBJ1-2; 7 positions agree with TRBD1. The germline gives CDR1 SEHNR, CDR2 FQNEAQ (reference sequence). Germline trimming cut 1 base from V and 5 bases from J; bases unmatched to any gene: 10. This CDR3 spans 16 amino acids. This chain's CDR3 is CASSLDHGTAIYGYTF. The CDR3 DNA follows: TGTGCCAGCAGCTTAGACCACGGGACAGCTATATATGGCTACACCTTC.

The J gene is TRBJ1-2, the V gene TRBV6-6; 9 nucleotides align to TRBD1. The germline V gene encodes CDR1 MNHNY and CDR2 SVGAGI (reference sequence). With 5 bases clipped from V and 4 bases from J, the junction kept 11 bases outside the gene matches. This CDR3 contains 16 residues. CDR3 sequence reads: CASSKTRTGAFYGYTF. The CDR3 DNA reads TGTGCCAGCAGTAAGACAAGGACAGGGGCGTTCTATGGCTACACCTTC.

This clone was counted between two and nine times. The genes are TRBV4-3 and TRBJ2-3; the D gene is possibly TRBD2 (7 bases). CDR3 length: 17 amino acids. The germline gives CDR1 LGHNA, CDR2 YSLEER. V shed 0 bases and J shed 2 bases, with 15 bases lying between them. CDR3 nucleotide sequence: TGCGCCAGCAGCCAAGACGTGGCGGGGGCCAACACAGATACGCAGTATTTT. The encoded protein is CASSQDVAGANTDTQYF.

The chain combines TRBV4-1 with TRBJ2-5, with D maybe TRBD2 (5 bases). With the DNA end fitting TRBJ2-7 better, the J assignment may be wrong. The CDR3 loop spans 16 amino acids. Germline lookup yields CDR1 MGHRA and CDR2 YSYEKL. As DNA, the CDR3 is TGCGCCAGCAGCCAAGACCCTAGCTCATTCTCCTACGAGCAGTACTTC. Amino acids: CASSQDPSSFSYEQYF.

The rearrangement links TRBV2 to TRBJ2-7; TRBD2 matches 14 bases. Trimming removed 7 bases from V and 2 bases from J; junction bases left unmatched: 10. There are 17 residues in the CDR3. CDR1 and CDR2 (germline): SNHLY, FYNNEI. DNA of the CDR3: TGTGCCAGCATCACGACTAGCGGGGGGGCCCCGACCTACGAGCAGTACTTC. This gives the protein CASITTSGGAPTYEQYF. The variable domain in full, completed from reference TRBV2 and TRBJ2-7, reads EPEVTQTPSHQVTQMGQEVILRCVPISNHLYFYWYRQILGQKVEFLVSFYNNEISEKSEIFDDQFSVERPDGSNFTLKIRSTKLEDSAMYFCASITTSGGAPTYEQYFGPGTRLTVT.

V is TRBV19 and J is TRBJ1-1; maybe TRBD1 (5 bases). CDR3 length equals 12 residues. V lost 10 bases to trimming and J lost 9 bases, with 18 bases between them. CDR1 is LNHDA, CDR2 SQIVND, per germline (reference sequence). CDR3 DNA sequence: TGTGCCACCTACTCCCAAGACAGACAAGCTTTCTTT. This encodes CATYSQDRQAFF.

The V call is TRBV7-8, the J call TRBJ2-3; unclear D gene. Trimming pared 2 bases from V and 1 base from J, leaving 10 bases between. Germline loops: CDR1 SGHVS, CDR2 FQNEAQ. The CDR3 totals 15 residues. The CDR3 here is CASSLTLSGTDTQYF. The CDR3 DNA sequence: TGTGCCAGCAGCTTAACCCTATCGGGCACAGATACGCAGTATTTT.

Details on this clone: In this CDR3 the conserved last residue, phenylalanine or tryptophan, is missing, so a read error is likely. No DNA is shown, since the ends of the CDR3 on it are uncertain; the CDR3 is the one TCRdb lists. The rearrangement links TRBV2 to TRBJ2-4; the DNA was not compared with TRBD2, the D call given in the table. Germline-derived CDR1 and CDR2 are SNHLY and FYNNEI. From its first to its last residue, the CDR3 has 13 amino acids. CDR3 region: CASSERDRRRLWV.